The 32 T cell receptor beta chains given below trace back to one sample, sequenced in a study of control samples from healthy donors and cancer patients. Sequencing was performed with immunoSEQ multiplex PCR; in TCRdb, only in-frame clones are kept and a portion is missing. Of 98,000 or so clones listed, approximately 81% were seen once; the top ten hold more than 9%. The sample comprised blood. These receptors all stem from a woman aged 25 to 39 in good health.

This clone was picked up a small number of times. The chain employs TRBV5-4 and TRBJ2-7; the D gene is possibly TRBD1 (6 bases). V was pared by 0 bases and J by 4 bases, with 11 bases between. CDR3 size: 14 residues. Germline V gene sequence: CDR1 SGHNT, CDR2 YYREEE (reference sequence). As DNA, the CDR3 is TGTGCCAGCAGCTTGGGGCTTCAGGGGTACGAGCAGTACTTC. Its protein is CASSLGLQGYEQYF.

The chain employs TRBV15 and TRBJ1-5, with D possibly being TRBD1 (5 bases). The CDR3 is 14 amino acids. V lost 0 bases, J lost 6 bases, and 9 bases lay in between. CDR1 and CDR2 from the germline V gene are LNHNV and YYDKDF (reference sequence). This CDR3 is CATSRDLGGQPQHF. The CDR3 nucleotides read TGTGCCACCAGCAGAGATCTTGGGGGTCAGCCCCAGCATTTT.

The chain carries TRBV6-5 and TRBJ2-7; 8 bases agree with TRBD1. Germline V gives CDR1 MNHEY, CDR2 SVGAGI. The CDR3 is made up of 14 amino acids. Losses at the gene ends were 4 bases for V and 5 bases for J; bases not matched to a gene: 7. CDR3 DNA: TGTGCCAGCAGTTGGTCAGGGGGCCTGGACGAGCAGTACTTC. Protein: CASSWSGGLDEQYF.

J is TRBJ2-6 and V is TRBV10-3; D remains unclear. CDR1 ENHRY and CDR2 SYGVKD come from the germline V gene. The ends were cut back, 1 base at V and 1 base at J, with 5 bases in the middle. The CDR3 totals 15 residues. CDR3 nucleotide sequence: TGTGCCATCAGTGAGTATACATCTGGGGCCAACGTCCTGACTTTC. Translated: CAISEYTSGANVLTF.

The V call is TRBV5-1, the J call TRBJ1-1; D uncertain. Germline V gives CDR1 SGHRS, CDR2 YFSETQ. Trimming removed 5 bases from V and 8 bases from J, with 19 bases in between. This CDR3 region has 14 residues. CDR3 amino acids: CASSPGRTNAEAFF. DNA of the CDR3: TGCGCCAGCAGTCCAGGACGGACGAATGCCGAAGCTTTCTTT.

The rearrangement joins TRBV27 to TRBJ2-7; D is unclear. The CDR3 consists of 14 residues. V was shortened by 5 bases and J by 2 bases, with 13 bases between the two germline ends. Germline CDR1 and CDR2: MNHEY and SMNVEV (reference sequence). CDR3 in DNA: TGTGCCAGCAGTCCTTTCGACCCAACCTACGAGCAGTACTTC. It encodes CASSPFDPTYEQYF.

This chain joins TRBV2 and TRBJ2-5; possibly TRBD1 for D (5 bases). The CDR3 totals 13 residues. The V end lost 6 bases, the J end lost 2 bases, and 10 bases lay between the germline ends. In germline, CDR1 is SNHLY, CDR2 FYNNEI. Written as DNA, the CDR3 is TGTGCCAGCAGGCGCTGGACACAAGAGACCCAGTACTTC. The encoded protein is CASRRWTQETQYF.

The CDR3 spells CASSKGWGEGANYGYTF. The CDR3 DNA is TGTGCCAGTAGTAAAGGTTGGGGCGAGGGAGCTAACTATGGCTACACCTTC. The chain carries TRBV19 and TRBJ1-2; tentatively, D is TRBD1 (5 bases). The V and J ends lost 4 bases and 0 bases respectively, with 18 bases between them. Germline V gives CDR1 LNHDA, CDR2 SQIVND (reference sequence). CDR3 length: 17 amino acids.

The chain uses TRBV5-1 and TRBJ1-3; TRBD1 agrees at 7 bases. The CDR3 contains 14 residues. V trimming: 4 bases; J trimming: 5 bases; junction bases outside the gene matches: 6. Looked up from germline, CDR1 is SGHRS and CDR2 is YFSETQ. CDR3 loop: CASSRSDRRNTIYF. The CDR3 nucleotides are TGCGCCAGCAGCAGATCGGACAGGCGAAACACCATATATTTT.

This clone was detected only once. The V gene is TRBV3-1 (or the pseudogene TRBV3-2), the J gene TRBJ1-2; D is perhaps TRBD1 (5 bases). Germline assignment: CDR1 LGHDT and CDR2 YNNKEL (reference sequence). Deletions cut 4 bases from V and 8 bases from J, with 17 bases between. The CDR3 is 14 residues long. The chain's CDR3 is CASSPSWERGGYTF. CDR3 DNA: TGTGCCAGCAGCCCCTCGTGGGAGCGGGGCGGCTACACCTTC.

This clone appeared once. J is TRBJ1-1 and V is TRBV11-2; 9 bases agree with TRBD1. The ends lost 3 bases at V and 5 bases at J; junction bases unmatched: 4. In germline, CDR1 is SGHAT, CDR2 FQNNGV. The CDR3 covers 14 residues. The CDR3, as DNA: TGTGCCAGCAGCTTCCCCGGGACAGGGACTGAAGCTTTCTTT. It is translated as CASSFPGTGTEAFF.

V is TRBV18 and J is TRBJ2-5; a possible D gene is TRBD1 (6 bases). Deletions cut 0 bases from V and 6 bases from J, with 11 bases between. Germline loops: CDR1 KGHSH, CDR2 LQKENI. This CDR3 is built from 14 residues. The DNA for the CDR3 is TGTGCCAGCTCACCACCGGGGGCCCCGAAGACCCAGTACTTC. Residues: CASSPPGAPKTQYF.

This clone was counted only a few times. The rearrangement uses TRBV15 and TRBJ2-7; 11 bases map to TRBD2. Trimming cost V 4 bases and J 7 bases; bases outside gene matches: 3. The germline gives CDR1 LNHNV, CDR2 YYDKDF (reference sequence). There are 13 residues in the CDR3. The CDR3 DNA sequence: TGTGCCACCAGCACTAGGACTAGCGGGGAGCAGTACTTC. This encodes CATSTRTSGEQYF.

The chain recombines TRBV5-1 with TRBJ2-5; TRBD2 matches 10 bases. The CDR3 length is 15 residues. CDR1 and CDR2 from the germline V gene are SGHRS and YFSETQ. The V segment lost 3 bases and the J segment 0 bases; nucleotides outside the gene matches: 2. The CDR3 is CASSSSGGYQETQYF. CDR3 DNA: TGCGCCAGCAGCTCTAGCGGGGGTTACCAAGAGACCCAGTACTTC.

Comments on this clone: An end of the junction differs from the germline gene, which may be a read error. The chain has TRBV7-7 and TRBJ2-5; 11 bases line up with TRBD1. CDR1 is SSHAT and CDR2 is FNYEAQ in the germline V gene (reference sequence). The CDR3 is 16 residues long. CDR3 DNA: TGTGCTAGCAGCCCGGGGACAGGGGGAGGCCAAGAGACCCAGTACTTC. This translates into CASSPGTGGGQETQYF.

The CDR3 protein is CASSNNQPQHF. The CDR3 DNA reads as TGTGCCAGCAGTAATAATCAGCCCCAGCATTTT. The rearrangement joins TRBV6-5 to TRBJ1-5; D unclear. V was clipped by 5 bases and J by 4 bases, with 3 bases between them. The germline V gene encodes CDR1 MNHEY and CDR2 SVGAGI. The CDR3 runs to 11 residues.

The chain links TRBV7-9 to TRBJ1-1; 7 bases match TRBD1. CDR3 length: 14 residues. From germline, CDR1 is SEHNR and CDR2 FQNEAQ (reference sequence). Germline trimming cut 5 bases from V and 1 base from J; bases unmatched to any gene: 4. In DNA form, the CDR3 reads TGTGCCAGCAGCAGGGGGCGGTCGAACACTGAAGCTTTCTTT. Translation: CASSRGRSNTEAFF. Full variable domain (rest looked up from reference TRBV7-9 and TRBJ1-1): DTGVSQNPRHKITKRGQNVTFRCDPISEHNRLYWYRQTLGQGPEFLTYFQNEAQLEKSRLLSDRFSAERPKGSFSTLEIQRTEQGDSAMYLCASSRGRSNTEAFFGQGTRLTVV.

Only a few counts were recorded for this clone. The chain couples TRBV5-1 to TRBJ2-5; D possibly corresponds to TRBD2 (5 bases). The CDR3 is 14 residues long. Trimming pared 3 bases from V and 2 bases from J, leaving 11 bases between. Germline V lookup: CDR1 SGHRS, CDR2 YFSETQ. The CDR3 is CASSWAGGQETQYF. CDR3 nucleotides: TGCGCCAGCAGCTGGGCCGGCGGGCAAGAGACCCAGTACTTC.

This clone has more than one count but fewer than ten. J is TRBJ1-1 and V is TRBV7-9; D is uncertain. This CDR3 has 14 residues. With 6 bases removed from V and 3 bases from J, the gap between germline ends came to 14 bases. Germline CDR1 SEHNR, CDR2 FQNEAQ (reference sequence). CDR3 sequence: CASRPPGSDTEAFF. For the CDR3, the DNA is TGTGCCAGCAGACCTCCGGGGAGCGACACTGAAGCTTTCTTT.

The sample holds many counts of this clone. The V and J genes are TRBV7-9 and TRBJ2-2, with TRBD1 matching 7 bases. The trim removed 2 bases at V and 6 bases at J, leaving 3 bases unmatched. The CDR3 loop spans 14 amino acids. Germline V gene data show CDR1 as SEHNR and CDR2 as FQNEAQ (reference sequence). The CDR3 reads CASSLTGVAGELFF. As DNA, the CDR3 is TGTGCCAGCAGCTTAACAGGGGTGGCCGGGGAGCTGTTTTTT.

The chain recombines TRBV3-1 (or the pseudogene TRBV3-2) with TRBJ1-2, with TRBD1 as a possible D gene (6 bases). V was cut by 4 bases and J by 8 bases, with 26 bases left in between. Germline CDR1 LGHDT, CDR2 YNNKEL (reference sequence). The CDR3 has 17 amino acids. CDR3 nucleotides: TGTGCCAGCAGCCTACGTGGAACCGGGACACCCTCCAACGGCTACACCTTC. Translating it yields CASSLRGTGTPSNGYTF.

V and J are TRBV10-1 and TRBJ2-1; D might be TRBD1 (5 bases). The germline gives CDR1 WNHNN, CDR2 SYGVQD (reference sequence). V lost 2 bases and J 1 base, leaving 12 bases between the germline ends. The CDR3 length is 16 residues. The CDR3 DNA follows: TGCGCCAGCAGTGAGAGTAAGGGGCAATCCTACAATGAGCAGTTCTTC. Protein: CASSESKGQSYNEQFF.

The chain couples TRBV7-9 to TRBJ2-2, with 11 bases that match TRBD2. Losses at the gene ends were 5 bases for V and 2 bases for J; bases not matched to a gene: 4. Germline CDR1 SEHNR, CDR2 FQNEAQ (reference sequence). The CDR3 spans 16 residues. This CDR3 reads CASSHSGGANTGELFF. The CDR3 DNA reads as TGTGCCAGCAGCCATAGCGGGGGGGCTAACACCGGGGAGCTGTTTTTT.

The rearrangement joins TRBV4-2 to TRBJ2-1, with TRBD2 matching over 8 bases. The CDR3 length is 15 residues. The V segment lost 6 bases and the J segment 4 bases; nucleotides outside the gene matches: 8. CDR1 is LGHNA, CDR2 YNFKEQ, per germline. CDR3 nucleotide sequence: TGTGCCAGCAGACCCACTAGCGGAGTTTACAATGAGCAGTTCTTC. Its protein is CASRPTSGVYNEQFF.

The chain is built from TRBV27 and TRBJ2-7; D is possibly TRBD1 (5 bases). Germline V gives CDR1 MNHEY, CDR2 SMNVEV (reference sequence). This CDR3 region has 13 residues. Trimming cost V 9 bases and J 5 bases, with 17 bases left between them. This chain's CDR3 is CARHQDLRDEQYF. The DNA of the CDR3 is TGTGCCAGACACCAGGACCTCAGGGACGAGCAGTACTTC.

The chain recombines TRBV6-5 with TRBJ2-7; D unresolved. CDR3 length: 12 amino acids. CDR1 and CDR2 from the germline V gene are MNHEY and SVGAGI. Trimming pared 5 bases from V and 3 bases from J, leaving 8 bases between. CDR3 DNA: TGTGCCAGCAGTCGAACGATCTACGAGCAGTACTTC. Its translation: CASSRTIYEQYF.

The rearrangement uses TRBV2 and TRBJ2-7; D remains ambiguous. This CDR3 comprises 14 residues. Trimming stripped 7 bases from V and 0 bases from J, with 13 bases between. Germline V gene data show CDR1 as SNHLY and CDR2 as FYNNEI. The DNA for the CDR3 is TGTGCCAGCATCGGTTTCAGGAGCTCCTACGAGCAGTACTTC. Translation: CASIGFRSSYEQYF.

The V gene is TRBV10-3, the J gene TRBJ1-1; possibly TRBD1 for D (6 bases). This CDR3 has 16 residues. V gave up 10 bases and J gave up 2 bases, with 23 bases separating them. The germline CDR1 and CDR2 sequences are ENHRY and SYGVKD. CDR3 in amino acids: CASKNQGSVYNTEAFF. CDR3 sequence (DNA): TGTGCCAGCAAAAATCAGGGGTCGGTATATAACACTGAAGCTTTCTTT.

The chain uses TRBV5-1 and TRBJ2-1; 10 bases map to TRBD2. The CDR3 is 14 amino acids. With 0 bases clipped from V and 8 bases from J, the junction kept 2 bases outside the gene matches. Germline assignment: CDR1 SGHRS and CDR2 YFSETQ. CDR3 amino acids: CASSLGTSGHEQFF. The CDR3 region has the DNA TGCGCCAGCAGCTTGGGGACTAGCGGCCATGAGCAGTTCTTC. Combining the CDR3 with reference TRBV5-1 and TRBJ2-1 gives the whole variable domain KAGVTQTPRYLIKTRGQQVTLSCSPISGHRSVSWYQQTPGQGLQFLFEYFSETQRNKGNFPGRFSGRQFSNSRSEMNVSTLELGDSALYLCASSLGTSGHEQFFGPGTRLTVL.

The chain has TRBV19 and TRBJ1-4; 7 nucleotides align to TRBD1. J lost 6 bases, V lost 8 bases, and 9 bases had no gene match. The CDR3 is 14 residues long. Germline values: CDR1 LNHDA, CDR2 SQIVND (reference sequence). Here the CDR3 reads CASQNRDSDEKLFF. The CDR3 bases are TGTGCCAGTCAGAACCGGGACAGTGATGAAAAACTGTTTTTT.

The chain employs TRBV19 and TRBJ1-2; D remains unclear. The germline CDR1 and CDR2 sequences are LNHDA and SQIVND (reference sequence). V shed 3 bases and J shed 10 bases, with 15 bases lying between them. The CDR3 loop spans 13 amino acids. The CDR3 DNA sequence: TGTGCCAGTAGTATTATCCGTGGTTGGGACTACACCTTC. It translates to CASSIIRGWDYTF.

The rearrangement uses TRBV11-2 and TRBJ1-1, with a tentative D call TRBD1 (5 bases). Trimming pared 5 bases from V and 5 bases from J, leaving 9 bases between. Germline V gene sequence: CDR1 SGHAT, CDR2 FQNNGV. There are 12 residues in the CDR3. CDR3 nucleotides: TGTGCCAGCAGCACAAGGGGTACTGAAGCTTTCTTT. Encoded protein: CASSTRGTEAFF.